This T cell receptor (beta chain) appears in the sequencing data of a study of OX40 agonist ivuxolimab in advanced cancers. Across the whole study: Dose-escalation patients had hepatocellular carcinoma, melanoma, renal cell or head and neck cancer. Checkpoint inhibitors had been given previously to roughly 40% of patients.

The assay was immunoSEQ multiplex PCR, and TCRdb's table has in-frame clones only and misses some. The data show roughly 70,000 clones, 88% seen once. After removal of 3 bases from V and 2 bases from J, the junction contained 5 bases not matched to a gene. Per the germline V gene, CDR1 is SGHRS and CDR2 is YFSETQ. The CDR3 is 16 amino acids. Comment on this clone: Its cognate antigen is unknown.

Study-level results: Some nonresponders also had low normalized T-cell clonal expansion.

The TCR originated in an adult with an advanced solid tumor such as melanoma, head and neck, liver or kidney cancer. The sample consisted of CD4+ or CD8+ T cells sorted from blood, taken in a trial of the OX40 agonist ivuxolimab. The V gene is TRBV5-1, the J gene TRBJ2-5; 12 bases line up with TRBD1. The CDR3 DNA is TGCGCCAGCAGCTGGTGGGGACAGGGGGCTCAAGAGACCCAGTACTTC. Protein: CASSWWGQGAQETQYF.